The source of this T cell receptor beta chain is a study of T cell responses to AZD1222 COVID-19 vaccine. Points from the study as a whole: Among the donors, most were white British and more were female, and clonal diversity was possibly underestimated. Among vaccine-associated CD4 TCRs, coverage spanned spike, with dominance at 160-218 and 743-854. Seropositive at baseline were only a handful of AZD1222 recipients.

A word on this clone: Its antigen is undetermined.

Trimming at V came to 0 bases and at J to 0 bases, leaving 3 bases not matched to a gene. The CDR3 spans 16 residues. Germline V lookup: CDR1 SGHDT, CDR2 YYEEEE. Libraries were prepared by immunoSEQ multiplex PCR; TCRdb keeps only in-frame clonotypes and omits some of them. Of roughly 100,000 clones in the sample, 86% were seen once. The clonotype comes from an adult in good health. The specimen was peripheral blood, collected on day 0 of AZD1222 vaccination. The chain uses TRBV5-6 and TRBJ2-3; 8 positions match TRBD2. This chain's CDR3 is CASSLEASGSTDTQYF. The CDR3 DNA reads TGTGCCAGCAGCTTGGAGGCTAGCGGGAGCACAGATACGCAGTATTTT. Using reference TRBV5-6 and TRBJ2-3 for the parts outside the CDR3, the full variable domain is DAGVTQSPTHLIKTRGQQVTLRCSPKSGHDTVSWYQQALGQGPQFIFQYYEEEERQRGNFPDRFSGHQFPNYSSELNVNALLLGDSALYLCASSLEASGSTDTQYFGPGTRLTVL.